The subject of this entry is one TCR beta chain. The read falls 3 residues short of the CDR3 end, and the missing part is taken from the germline J gene. These data come from a study of T cells in women clearing cervical HPV infection. As for the study in general: Case blood was drawn when the lesion was first found; control blood after infection became undetectable. For cases, blood was sampled a median approximately 150 days after lesion detection, interquartile range about 90 to 210 days.

TCRdb's table, derived via immunoSEQ multiplex PCR, lists solely in-frame clones and lacks some. This listing includes about 48,000 clones. CDR3 size: 12 residues. The germline V gene encodes CDR1 SGHNT and CDR2 YENEEA. The ends were cut back, 5 bases at V and 5 bases at J, with 6 bases in the middle. Material for sequencing was blood buffy coat. The chain carries TRBV11-3 and TRBJ2-2; unclear D gene. This receptor was identified in a woman aged 18-69 years with a cervical HPV16 infection that either progressed to CIN3+ or cleared (not recorded which). CDR3 DNA (partial): TGTGCCAGCAGCCTTTCGACCGGGGAG. Protein product: CASSLSTGE. The complete CDR3 sequence is CASSLSTGELFF.